The entry that follows covers one T cell receptor (beta chain) sequence. Its antigen is unknown. This sample is part of a study of T cells after posttransplantation cyclophosphamide. Study-wide findings and caveats: TRB overlap between skin or GI tissue T cells and blood was limited.

The related graft donor's blood sample was taken on the day of bone marrow donation. Sequencing used immunoSEQ multiplex PCR; TCRdb keeps in-frame clones, though not all of them. The sample consists of about 52,000 clones, 90% to 95% of them appearing once. Sample: PBMCs. The clonotype comes from a young woman in good health and a related stem cell transplant donor.

The CDR3 sequence is CASSQDIVSNQPQHF. CDR3 nucleotide sequence: TGCGCCAGCAGCCAAGACATAGTATCTAATCAGCCCCAGCATTTT. The chain combines TRBV4-3 with TRBJ1-5, with D hard to call. Germline-derived CDR1 and CDR2 are LGHNA and YSLEER. This CDR3 contains 15 residues. V was clipped by 0 bases and J by 4 bases, with 10 bases between them.